This entry concerns a single TCR beta chain. As yet, its antigen is unknown. These data come from a study of blood T cell dynamics during melanoma immunotherapy. Study results and limitations: At W3, later disease-control patients showed bifurcated PBMC repertoire changes, unlike progressors.

TCRdb's table, derived via immunoSEQ multiplex PCR, lists solely in-frame clones and lacks some. The sample lists 6,200 or so clones, approximately 80% seen once, with 36% in the top ten. The CDR3 has 14 residues. The junction had 4 bases not matched to a gene; V was cut back by 7 bases and J by 2 bases. CDR1 is SNHLY, CDR2 FYNNEI, per germline. Indicated time point: pre-treatment baseline. The source is a human donor with melanoma. Some clones in this sample may be carry-over from other donors' samples. The input for sequencing was blood, taken from a patient treated with checkpoint blockade. The chain joins TRBV2 to TRBJ2-4; 8 bases line up with TRBD2. The chain's CDR3 is CASTLAGSKNIQYF. The CDR3 region has the DNA TGTGCCAGCACCTTAGCGGGGTCCAAAAACATTCAGTACTTC.